The clone carrying this T cell receptor (beta chain) was counted a few times. These data originate in a study of blood T cells in healthy people across ages. The CDR3 runs 15 residues. V was trimmed by 6 bases and J by 1 base, leaving 12 bases between them. The germline CDR1 and CDR2 sequences are MNHEY and SVGEGT. The use of a sample-barcoded 5' primer and a J-beta primer mix characterized a second PCR of about 7 to 12 cycles. TCRdb used MiXCR to reprocess the 5' RACE reads, holding one entry per CDR3 protein. The table has 700,000 to 1,000,000 distinct CDR3 sequences, around 45% seen once. The J gene is TRBJ2-2, the V gene TRBV6-2 or TRBV6-3, with D unclear. This receptor was taken from a man aged 55-75 years in good health. The sequencing input was blood. CDR3 DNA: TGTGCCAGCAGCCCACGCCGGGTGAACACCGGGGAGCTGTTTTTT. Translated, it gives CASSPRRVNTGELFF.